The 22 T cell receptor beta chains below were found in one sample sequenced in a study of blood T cell repertoires in COVID-19. Measured with immunoSEQ multiplex PCR; TCRdb has only the in-frame clones, and not every one. This sample yields 110,000 or so clones, of which roughly 80% are seen a single time; less than 2% belongs to the top ten. Sequences were obtained from peripheral blood. All receptors come from a man between 50 and 59 years old with acute or convalescent COVID-19.

This sequence joins TRBV28 and TRBJ2-1; 12 bases map to TRBD1. The V gene end was trimmed by 6 bases and the J gene end by 9 bases; junction bases not matched to a gene: 6. This CDR3 has 14 residues. Germline-derived CDR1 and CDR2 are MDHEN and SYDVKM. As DNA, the CDR3 is TGTGCCAGCAGGGGACCGGGACAGGGGGCTGAGCAGTTCTTC. This codes for CASRGPGQGAEQFF.

V gene TRBV15 combines with J gene TRBJ2-1, with 7 bases identical to TRBD1. CDR1 and CDR2 from the germline V gene are LNHNV and YYDKDF (reference sequence). The CDR3 length is 16 residues. Losses at the gene ends were 0 bases for V and 6 bases for J; bases not matched to a gene: 8. CDR3 protein: CATSRDLQGIGNEQFF. The CDR3 DNA reads TGTGCCACCAGCAGAGATCTACAGGGGATTGGCAATGAGCAGTTCTTC.

The chain couples TRBV7-9 to TRBJ2-7, with D unresolved. Trimming took 1 base from V and 2 from J, leaving 9 bases between them. Germline CDR1 SEHNR, CDR2 FQNEAQ (reference sequence). The CDR3 totals 14 residues. CDR3 in amino acids: CASSLGAPTYEQYF. The CDR3 DNA reads TGTGCCAGCAGCTTAGGGGCGCCAACCTACGAGCAGTACTTC. Drawing the rest from reference TRBV7-9 and TRBJ2-7, the complete variable domain is DTGVSQNPRHKITKRGQNVTFRCDPISEHNRLYWYRQTLGQGPEFLTYFQNEAQLEKSRLLSDRFSAERPKGSFSTLEIQRTEQGDSAMYLCASSLGAPTYEQYFGPGTRLTVT.

The chain is built from TRBV7-9 and TRBJ1-2; D may be TRBD1 (6 bases). Trimming removed 2 bases at V and 4 bases at J, with 8 bases between. CDR1 is SEHNR and CDR2 is FQNEAQ in the germline V gene (reference sequence). This CDR3 comprises 13 residues. The CDR3 is CASSLTGPYGYTF. As DNA, the CDR3 is TGTGCCAGCAGCTTAACAGGGCCCTATGGCTACACCTTC.

CDR3 sequence: CASNSGRGREQFF. DNA of the CDR3: TGTGCCAGTAATTCCGGGAGGGGCAGAGAGCAGTTCTTC. J is TRBJ2-1 and V is TRBV19; 8 bases fit TRBD2. Germline trimming cut 7 bases from V and 10 bases from J; bases unmatched to any gene: 9. The CDR3 consists of 13 residues. CDR1 and CDR2 from the germline V gene are LNHDA and SQIVND (reference sequence).

This clone appeared a few times. This chain connects TRBV6-5 to TRBJ1-6; 8 bases match TRBD1. The germline V gene encodes CDR1 MNHEY and CDR2 SVGAGI. The V segment lost 11 bases and the J segment 7 bases; nucleotides outside the gene matches: 7. The CDR3 loop spans 13 amino acids. The CDR3 bases are TGTGCCCGTGGACAGGGAGGGAATTCACCCCTCCACTTT. Residues: CARGQGGNSPLHF.

This clone has a single count. The chain joins TRBV3-1 (or the pseudogene TRBV3-2) to TRBJ2-2; D possibly corresponds to TRBD2 (6 bases). The germline V gene has CDR1 LGHDT and CDR2 YNNKEL (reference sequence). This CDR3 is built from 12 residues. V lost 3 bases to trimming and J lost 12 bases, with 11 bases between them. CDR3 coding DNA: TGTGCCAGCAGCCATTCCGGGGGACAGCTGTTTTTT. Protein: CASSHSGGQLFF.

The V and J genes are TRBV30 and TRBJ1-1; D gene uncertain. Trimming removed 0 bases at V and 1 base at J, with 6 bases between. The CDR3 totals 13 residues. The V gene's germline CDR1 is GTSNPN and CDR2 SVGIG (reference sequence). In DNA, the CDR3 is TGTGCCTGGAGTGTGGCAGGGAACACTGAAGCTTTCTTT. Translated, it gives CAWSVAGNTEAFF.

Worth noting for this clone: The same CDR3 also results from other DNA sequences found in this sample. The chain employs TRBV18 and TRBJ1-1; no clear D gene. This CDR3 comprises 13 residues. Germline V CDR1 and CDR2: KGHSH, LQKENI. Trimming shortened V by 3 bases and J by 1 base, and 6 bases separated the two germline ends. CDR3 region: CASSPQKNTEAFF. The CDR3 DNA reads as TGTGCCAGCTCACCTCAGAAGAACACTGAAGCTTTCTTT.

The rearrangement joins TRBV6-5 to TRBJ1-3, with 8 bases lining up with TRBD1. The germline V gene has CDR1 MNHEY and CDR2 SVGAGI. V shed 6 bases, J shed 4 bases, and the junction held 5 bases outside the gene matches. The CDR3 has 14 amino acids. Here the CDR3 reads CASRARGPGNTIYF. CDR3 in DNA: TGTGCCAGCAGGGCCAGGGGGCCAGGAAACACCATATATTTT.

The rearrangement uses TRBV5-6 and TRBJ1-1; D perhaps matches TRBD1 (5 bases). The CDR3 is 15 residues long. CDR1 is SGHDT and CDR2 is YYEEEE in the germline V gene. Trimming removed 3 bases from V and 4 bases from J, with 16 bases in between. DNA of the CDR3: TGTGCCAGCAGCTCCGCAGGGTCCCTGGGCACTGAAGCTTTCTTT. This sequence encodes CASSSAGSLGTEAFF.

The gene calls are TRBV7-8 and TRBJ1-2; D is perhaps TRBD1 (5 bases). With 0 bases removed from V and 2 bases from J, the gap between germline ends came to 13 bases. This CDR3 region has 16 residues. Germline values: CDR1 SGHVS, CDR2 FQNEAQ. The CDR3 nucleotides read TGTGCCAGCAGCTTAGCGGGGGGACTTCTAAACTATGGCTACACCTTC. It encodes CASSLAGGLLNYGYTF. The entire variable domain, with the rest obtained from reference TRBV7-8 and TRBJ1-2, is as follows: GAGVSQSPRYKVAKRGQDVALRCDPISGHVSLFWYQQALGQGPEFLTYFQNEAQLDKSGLPSDRFFAERPEGSVSTLKIQRTQQEDSAVYLCASSLAGGLLNYGYTFGSGTRLTVV.

This clone appeared a few times. The rearrangement uses TRBV29-1 and TRBJ1-1, with TRBD1 as a possible D gene (5 bases). V was shortened by 0 bases and J by 5 bases, with 16 bases between the two germline ends. This CDR3 has 15 residues. Germline V gene lookup returns CDR1 SQVTM and CDR2 ANQGSEA. The CDR3 bases are TGCAGCGTTGAAGATCTTTACCAGGGAGGGACTGAAGCTTTCTTT. It encodes CSVEDLYQGGTEAFF.

This clone was seen a single time. The V gene is TRBV10-2, the J gene TRBJ2-1; a possible D gene is TRBD1 (5 bases). This CDR3 region has 17 residues. V was pared by 8 bases and J by 1 base, with 21 bases between. Germline CDR1 is WSHSY and CDR2 is SAAADI. The CDR3 bases are TGCGCCAGCGATCGATCCCTAGACCCAGGGTCCTACAATGAGCAGTTCTTC. It translates to CASDRSLDPGSYNEQFF.

The rearrangement joins TRBV6-6 to TRBJ1-2, with a weak D call TRBD1 (5 bases). V was pared by 0 bases and J by 8 bases, with 13 bases between. Germline CDR1 MNHNY, CDR2 SVGAGI (reference sequence). This CDR3 is 14 amino acids long. The CDR3 DNA reads as TGTGCCAGCAGTTACTCAGGGGCAGATGGCGGCTACACCTTC. It specifies CASSYSGADGGYTF.

This clone was observed a handful of times. The V and J genes are TRBV19 and TRBJ2-4; D is unresolved. In germline, CDR1 is LNHDA, CDR2 SQIVND (reference sequence). V was clipped by 6 bases and J by 0 bases, with 12 bases between them. The CDR3 consists of 15 residues. The CDR3 protein is CASRTQSSAKNIQYF. The CDR3 DNA reads as TGTGCCAGTAGGACACAGTCTTCAGCCAAAAACATTCAGTACTTC.

This clone was seen only once. The gene calls are TRBV5-1 and TRBJ1-1; D gene unclear. The V end was cut by 2 bases, the J end by 6 bases, with 11 bases between. Germline CDR1 is SGHRS and CDR2 is YFSETQ. The CDR3 consists of 13 residues. CDR3 sequence: CASSFKEGSEAFF. The DNA of the CDR3 is TGCGCCAGCAGCTTCAAGGAGGGCTCTGAAGCTTTCTTT.

V gene TRBV11-2 combines with J gene TRBJ2-2; 7 nucleotides line up with TRBD2. The germline gives CDR1 SGHAT, CDR2 FQNNGV. CDR3 size: 17 residues. V dropped 0 bases and J dropped 4; count of bases not matched to a gene: 8. The CDR3 DNA follows: TGTGCCAGCAGCTTAGATCCCAGGGAGGGGCTCACCGGGGAGCTGTTTTTT. Translation gives CASSLDPREGLTGELFF.

This CDR3 reads CAWSTKGTGGRYEQYF. CDR3 DNA: TGTGCCTGGAGTACTAAGGGGACAGGGGGCAGGTACGAGCAGTACTTC. V and J are TRBV30 and TRBJ2-7; 12 nucleotides line up with TRBD1. The CDR3 totals 16 residues. The junction had 9 bases not matched to a gene; V was cut back by 2 bases and J by 4 bases. Germline CDR1 reads GTSNPN; CDR2 reads SVGIG (reference sequence).

The chain joins TRBV7-8 to TRBJ2-5, with a weak D call TRBD1 (6 bases). The CDR3 extends over 12 amino acids. Germline lookup yields CDR1 SGHVS and CDR2 FQNEAQ. Trimming stripped 6 bases from V and 5 bases from J, with 10 bases between. The CDR3 DNA reads TGTGCCAGCAGGGTGGGGGCCGAGACCCAGTACTTC. Amino acids: CASRVGAETQYF.

V gene TRBV28 combines with J gene TRBJ1-2; TRBD1 is a possible D gene (5 bases). The CDR3 consists of 14 residues. Germline V gives CDR1 MDHEN, CDR2 SYDVKM. Trimming took off 3 bases at V and 6 bases at J, with 14 bases between the two ends. CDR3 bases: TGTGCCAGCAGTTTGGTCGGGGGATCCAATGGCTACACCTTC. Protein sequence: CASSLVGGSNGYTF.

This chain uses TRBV7-2 with TRBJ2-3, with 7 bases lining up with TRBD2. The CDR3 totals 14 residues. Germline assignment: CDR1 SGHTA and CDR2 FQGNSA. Trimming removed 6 bases from V and 3 bases from J; junction bases left unmatched: 6. The CDR3 here is CASSRGVLTDTQYF. CDR3 in DNA: TGTGCCAGCAGTCGGGGGGTACTGACAGATACGCAGTATTTT.